Presented here are 26 T cell receptor beta chains from one specimen sequenced in a study of vaccination effects on CD4 cells after COVID-19. Libraries were prepared by immunoSEQ multiplex PCR; TCRdb keeps only in-frame clonotypes and omits some of them. The sample consists of approximately 74,000 clones, roughly 74% of them appearing once. Using viral peptide pools, the ViraFEST assay grew out antigen-specific CD4+ T cells prior to sequencing. At the end of 10 days of culture, CD4+ T cells were isolated. Vaccine recipients lacked prior SARS-CoV-2 infection and had negative nucleocapsid antibodies. These TCRs' antigens remain unknown. The sequences come from CD4+ T cells from PBMCs cultured with HCoV-NL63 spike peptides, collected before COVID-19 vaccination. These receptors all stem from a human donor who received a COVID-19 vaccine.

The J gene is TRBJ1-2, the V gene TRBV3-1 (or the pseudogene TRBV3-2), with D maybe TRBD1 (5 bases). The V gene lost 4 bases and the J gene lost 3 bases, with 6 bases spanning the gap. In germline, CDR1 is LGHDT, CDR2 YNNKEL (reference sequence). The CDR3 consists of 12 residues. This chain's CDR3 is CASSRGDYGYTF. As DNA, the CDR3 is TGTGCCAGCAGCCGAGGGGACTATGGCTACACCTTC.

This chain connects TRBV20-1 to TRBJ2-7, with D perhaps matching TRBD1 or TRBD2 (5 bases each). The CDR3 spans 11 residues. The ends were cut back, 5 bases at V and 5 bases at J, with 10 bases in the middle. The V gene's germline CDR1 is DFQATT and CDR2 SNEGSKA (reference sequence). The CDR3, as DNA: TGCAGTGCTCTGAGGGGCGACGAGCAGTACGTC. Amino acids: CSALRGDEQYV.

CDR3 sequence reads: CASSYLQGVTTYGYTF. The CDR3 nucleotides read TGTGCCAGCAGTTACCTTCAGGGGGTTACGACTTATGGCTACACCTTC. The V gene is TRBV6-5, the J gene TRBJ1-2, with 7 positions matching TRBD1. CDR3 length: 16 amino acids. Germline V gene data show CDR1 as MNHEY and CDR2 as SVGAGI. Trimming cost V 2 bases and J 5 bases; bases outside gene matches: 11.

The chain recombines TRBV5-8 with TRBJ2-1; D gene unclear. V was pared by 0 bases and J by 0 bases, with 10 bases between. The CDR3 is 16 amino acids. Germline CDR1 is SGHTS and CDR2 is YDEGEE. The CDR3 DNA sequence: TGTGCCAGCAGCTTGGTAGTCTCTAGCTCCTACAATGAGCAGTTCTTC. Protein product: CASSLVVSSSYNEQFF. The full variable domain, with the rest looked up from reference TRBV5-8 and TRBJ2-1, is EAGVTQSPTHLIKTRGQQATLRCSPISGHTSVYWYQQALGLGLQFLLWYDEGEERNRGNFPPRFSGRQFPNYSSELNVNALELEDSALYLCASSLVVSSSYNEQFFGPGTRLTVL.

The rearrangement joins TRBV19 to TRBJ2-1; 13 nucleotides align to TRBD2. This CDR3 has 21 amino acids. Unmatched junction bases numbered 21, after V lost 5 bases and J lost 5 bases. The germline CDR1 and CDR2 sequences are LNHDA and SQIVND (reference sequence). CDR3 sequence reads: CASSPRRGGSQTSGGNNEQFF. The CDR3 DNA reads TGTGCCAGTAGTCCCCGCCGGGGGGGGTCCCAGACTAGCGGGGGGAACAATGAGCAGTTCTTC.

This sequence joins TRBV5-1 and TRBJ2-3; 7 nucleotides match TRBD1. CDR3 length: 13 residues. The trim removed 4 bases at V and 5 bases at J, leaving 4 bases unmatched. Germline V gene sequence: CDR1 SGHRS, CDR2 YFSETQ. CDR3 region: CASSPDRVDTQYF. In DNA form, the CDR3 reads TGCGCCAGCAGCCCAGACAGGGTAGATACGCAGTATTTT.

This clone was observed a few times. V is TRBV5-6 and J is TRBJ2-7; TRBD1 might be the D (6 bases). CDR1 and CDR2 (germline): SGHDT, YYEEEE. Trimming cost V 0 bases and J 7 bases, with 11 bases left between them. The CDR3 has 13 residues. CDR3 DNA: TGTGCCAGCAGCTTGGAACAGAGGGGGGAGCAGTACGTC. Its protein is CASSLEQRGEQYV.

The sample holds a few counts of this clone. This chain connects TRBV3-1 (or the pseudogene TRBV3-2) to TRBJ2-7; D may be TRBD1 (5 bases). CDR1 is LGHDT and CDR2 is YNNKEL in the germline V gene (reference sequence). V was shortened by 1 base and J by 6 bases, with 13 bases between the two germline ends. The CDR3 runs 14 residues. CDR3 in DNA: TGTGCCAGCAGCCAAGGTTTAGGGGCAGGCGAGCAGTACGTC. Amino acid sequence: CASSQGLGAGEQYV.

This clone was picked up a small number of times. The chain combines TRBV19 with TRBJ1-1; TRBD1 aligns across 7 bases. Unmatched junction bases numbered 10, after V lost 8 bases and J lost 1 base. The germline V gene encodes CDR1 LNHDA and CDR2 SQIVND (reference sequence). This CDR3 is 15 amino acids long. The CDR3 protein is CASLGDSVRNTEAFF. CDR3 coding DNA: TGTGCCAGTCTCGGGGACAGCGTACGGAACACTGAAGCTTTCTTT.

The V call is TRBV7-8, the J call TRBJ1-1; 9 bases map to TRBD1. This CDR3 is built from 14 residues. The V and J ends lost 5 bases and 1 base, in that order; junction bases with no gene match: 2. From germline, CDR1 is SGHVS and CDR2 FQNEAQ. The CDR3 nucleotides read TGTGCCAGCAGCCCGGACAGGGGGAACACTGAAGCTTTCTTT. Translation gives CASSPDRGNTEAFF.

This clone was observed a single time. This chain connects TRBV4-3 to TRBJ1-2, with TRBD1 as a possible D gene (6 bases). V was clipped by 0 bases and J by 4 bases, with 12 bases between them. Germline V gene data show CDR1 as LGHNA and CDR2 as YSLEER. This CDR3 is 15 amino acids long. In DNA form, the CDR3 reads TGCGCCAGCAGCCAAGACCGACAGGTGGGCTATGGCTACACCTTC. Encoded protein: CASSQDRQVGYGYTF.

The V call is TRBV6-6, the J call TRBJ2-1, with 8 bases identical to TRBD2. Looked up from germline, CDR1 is MNHNY and CDR2 is SVGAGI (reference sequence). With 7 bases clipped from V and 2 bases from J, the junction kept 7 bases outside the gene matches. The CDR3 is 15 residues long. The CDR3 reads CASIVGGAPYNEQFF. The CDR3 coding sequence is TGTGCCAGCATCGTCGGGGGGGCCCCCTACAATGAGCAGTTCTTC.

V gene TRBV10-3 combines with J gene TRBJ2-1; TRBD2 agrees at 13 bases. J gave up 6 bases and V 6 bases, and 5 bases lay outside the gene matches. Germline CDR1 is ENHRY and CDR2 is SYGVKD. CDR3 length: 15 residues. The CDR3 region is CAIRALAGGPNEQFF. The DNA for the CDR3 is TGTGCCATCAGGGCACTAGCGGGGGGGCCCAATGAGCAGTTCTTC.

This clone was recorded once. The V and J genes are TRBV7-8 and TRBJ1-4, with D uncertain. The CDR3 covers 13 residues. Per the germline V gene, CDR1 is SGHVS and CDR2 is FQNEAQ. The germline V and J ends were trimmed by 6 bases and 13 bases, with 18 bases remaining between them. CDR3 nucleotides: TGTGCCAGCAGGGGGTACCCGCCTTGGAGACTGTTTTTT. Encoded protein: CASRGYPPWRLFF. The whole variable domain, remainder taken from reference TRBV7-8 and TRBJ1-4, is GAGVSQSPRYKVAKRGQDVALRCDPISGHVSLFWYQQALGQGPEFLTYFQNEAQLDKSGLPSDRFFAERPEGSVSTLKIQRTQQEDSAVYLCASRGYPPWRLFFGSGTQLSVL.

This clone was observed a handful of times. The V call is TRBV4-3, the J call TRBJ1-6, with D unclear. CDR3 length: 17 residues. The V gene lost 0 bases and the J gene lost 10 bases, with 19 bases spanning the gap. The germline gives CDR1 LGHNA, CDR2 YSLEER. This CDR3 is CASSQDHRVPGDSPLHF. CDR3 coding DNA: TGCGCCAGCAGCCAAGATCATCGGGTCCCCGGTGACTCACCCCTCCACTTT.

The chain uses TRBV27 and TRBJ2-3; no clear D. Germline V gene lookup returns CDR1 MNHEY and CDR2 SMNVEV (reference sequence). This CDR3 region has 13 residues. V lost 3 bases to trimming and J lost 0 bases, with 4 bases between them. DNA for the CDR3: TGTGCCAGCAGTTTTCTCAGCACAGATACGCAGTATTTT. Translated, it gives CASSFLSTDTQYF.

The chain recombines TRBV7-3 with TRBJ1-1, with D possibly being TRBD1 (6 bases). Trimming left V 5 bases short and J 1 base short, with 14 bases between. The CDR3 runs to 15 residues. Germline CDR1 is SGHTA and CDR2 is FQGTGA. The CDR3 nucleotides read TGTGCCAGCAGCCCCCTCGGGACAAAGAACACTGAAGCTTTCTTT. Translating gives CASSPLGTKNTEAFF.

The V call is TRBV6-4, the J call TRBJ2-1, with TRBD2 matching 9 bases. The CDR3 runs to 16 residues. The germline gives CDR1 MRHNA, CDR2 SNTAGT. V lost 6 bases and J lost 10; bases outside the gene matches: 16. CDR3 in DNA: TGTGCCAGCAGCTATCAAGCGGGACTAGCCTCCGGGGAGCAGTTCTTC. Its translation is CASSYQAGLASGEQFF.

The rearrangement joins TRBV7-3 to TRBJ2-5; 7 bases are a match to TRBD1. The trim removed 3 bases at V and 5 bases at J, leaving 3 bases unmatched. Germline CDR1 reads SGHTA; CDR2 reads FQGTGA. The CDR3 extends over 13 amino acids. CDR3 residues: CASSFDREETQYF. CDR3 in DNA: TGTGCCAGCAGCTTCGACAGGGAGGAGACCCAGTACTTC.

This clone was observed a few times. The chain recombines TRBV15 with TRBJ2-7; D gene ambiguous. This CDR3 contains 13 residues. CDR1 is LNHNV and CDR2 is YYDKDF in the germline V gene (reference sequence). Trimming removed 0 bases from V and 2 bases from J, with 5 bases in between. CDR3 region: CATSRDLAYEQYV. The CDR3 DNA follows: TGTGCCACCAGCAGAGATTTGGCCTACGAGCAGTACGTC.

This chain links TRBV4-3 with TRBJ1-6; 9 nucleotides match TRBD1. J lost 2 bases, V lost 0 bases, and 5 bases had no gene match. The CDR3 has 18 amino acids. Germline lookup yields CDR1 LGHNA and CDR2 YSLEER. CDR3 DNA: TGCGCCAGCAGCCAAGATCAGAGACAGGGGGCCTATAATTCACCCCTCCACTTT. Protein: CASSQDQRQGAYNSPLHF.

The chain employs TRBV30 and TRBJ2-1; D is possibly TRBD1 (6 bases). Germline V gives CDR1 GTSNPN, CDR2 SVGIG (reference sequence). The CDR3 covers 11 residues. Trimming cost V 8 bases and J 7 bases, with 12 bases left between them. The CDR3 loop reads CAGLRGNEQFF. CDR3 DNA: TGTGCCGGATTAAGGGGGAATGAGCAGTTCTTC.

This rearrangement joins TRBV3-1 (or the pseudogene TRBV3-2) to TRBJ2-3, with D maybe TRBD2 (5 bases). This CDR3 region has 14 residues. The germline V gene has CDR1 LGHDT and CDR2 YNNKEL (reference sequence). The V end was cut by 1 base, the J end by 1 base, with 6 bases between. The CDR3 region is CASSQVSGTDTQYF. The DNA of the CDR3 is TGTGCCAGCAGCCAAGTTAGCGGCACAGATACGCAGTATTTT.

The sample holds one count of this clone. This rearrangement joins TRBV6-2 or TRBV6-3 to TRBJ1-2; D gene unclear. There are 14 residues in the CDR3. Germline V gene data show CDR1 as MNHEY and CDR2 as SVGEGT. Trimming removed 2 bases from V and 0 bases from J, with 7 bases in between. The CDR3 nucleotides are TGTGCCAGCAGTTACCGGGTATCTAACTATGGCTACACCTTC. Translating gives CASSYRVSNYGYTF.

This clone was detected once. The rearrangement joins TRBV6-2 or TRBV6-3 to TRBJ1-2; a possible D gene is TRBD1 (6 bases). CDR1 is MNHEY and CDR2 is SVGEGT in the germline V gene. The CDR3 covers 16 residues. V was pared by 2 bases and J by 1 base, with 14 bases between. CDR3 coding DNA: TGTGCCAGCAGTTACAGAGGGGGGCGCAGTAACTATGGCTACACCTTC. This translates into CASSYRGGRSNYGYTF.

The CDR3 bases are TGCGCCAGCAGCTCCCGCGGGGTCTCACAAGATACGCAGTATTTT. This codes for CASSSRGVSQDTQYF. The chain links TRBV4-3 to TRBJ2-3, with a tentative D call TRBD2 (6 bases). Germline lookup yields CDR1 LGHNA and CDR2 YSLEER. The CDR3 covers 15 residues. V lost 5 bases to trimming and J lost 5 bases, with 17 bases between them.